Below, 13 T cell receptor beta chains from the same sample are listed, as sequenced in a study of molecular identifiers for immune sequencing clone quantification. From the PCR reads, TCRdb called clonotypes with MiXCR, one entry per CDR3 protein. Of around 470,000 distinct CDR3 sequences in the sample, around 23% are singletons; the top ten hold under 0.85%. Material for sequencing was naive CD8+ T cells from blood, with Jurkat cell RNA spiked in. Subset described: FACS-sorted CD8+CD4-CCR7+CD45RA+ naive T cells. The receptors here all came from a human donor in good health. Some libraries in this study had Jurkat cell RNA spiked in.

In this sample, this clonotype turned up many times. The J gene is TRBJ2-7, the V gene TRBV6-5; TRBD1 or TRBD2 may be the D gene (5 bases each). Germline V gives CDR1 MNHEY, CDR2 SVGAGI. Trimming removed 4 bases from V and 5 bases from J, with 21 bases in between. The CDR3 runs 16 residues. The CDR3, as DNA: TGTGCCAGCAGTTCCCGGGGCAGCGCCCATCAGGACGAGCAGTACTTC. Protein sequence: CASSSRGSAHQDEQYF.

CDR3 amino acids: CSASRLAGGRNEQFF. The CDR3 DNA sequence: TGCAGTGCTAGTAGACTAGCGGGGGGAAGGAATGAGCAGTTCTTC. The chain couples TRBV20-1 to TRBJ2-1; 13 bases are a match to TRBD2. The V gene's germline CDR1 is DFQATT and CDR2 SNEGSKA (reference sequence). The CDR3 has 15 residues. V lost 3 bases, J lost 7 bases, and 6 bases stayed unmatched.

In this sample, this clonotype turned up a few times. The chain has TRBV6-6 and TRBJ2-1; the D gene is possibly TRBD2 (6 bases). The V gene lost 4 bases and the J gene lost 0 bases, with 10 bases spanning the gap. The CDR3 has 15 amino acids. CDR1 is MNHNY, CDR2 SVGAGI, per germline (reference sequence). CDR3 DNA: TGTGCCAGCAGTTTAGCGGAGATCTCCTACAATGAGCAGTTCTTC. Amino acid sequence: CASSLAEISYNEQFF.

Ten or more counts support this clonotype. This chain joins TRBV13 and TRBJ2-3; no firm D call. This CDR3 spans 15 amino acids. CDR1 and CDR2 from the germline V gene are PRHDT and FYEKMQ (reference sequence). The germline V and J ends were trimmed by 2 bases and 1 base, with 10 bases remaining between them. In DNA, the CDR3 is TGTGCCAGCAGCTTACCTTTCGGAGGCACAGATACGCAGTATTTT. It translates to CASSLPFGGTDTQYF.

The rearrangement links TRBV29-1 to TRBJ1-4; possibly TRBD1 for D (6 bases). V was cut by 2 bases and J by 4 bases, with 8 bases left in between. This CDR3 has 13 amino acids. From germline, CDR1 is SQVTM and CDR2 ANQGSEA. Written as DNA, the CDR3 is TGCAGCGTTGAAACAGGGTTTAATGAAAAACTGTTTTTT. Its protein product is CSVETGFNEKLFF.

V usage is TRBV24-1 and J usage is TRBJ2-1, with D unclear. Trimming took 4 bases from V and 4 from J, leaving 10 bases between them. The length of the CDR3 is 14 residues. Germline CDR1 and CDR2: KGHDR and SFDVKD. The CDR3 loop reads CATSERGSYNEQFF. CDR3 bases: TGTGCCACCAGTGAGCGAGGATCGTACAATGAGCAGTTCTTC.

CDR3 nucleotides: TGTGCCAGCAGCTTTCCTGAGGACCCCGGGGAGCTGTTTTTT. Translation gives CASSFPEDPGELFF. The chain has TRBV7-9 and TRBJ2-2; D is undetermined. In germline, CDR1 is SEHNR, CDR2 FQNEAQ (reference sequence). The length of the CDR3 is 14 residues. Trimming removed 3 bases from V and 6 bases from J, with 11 bases in between.

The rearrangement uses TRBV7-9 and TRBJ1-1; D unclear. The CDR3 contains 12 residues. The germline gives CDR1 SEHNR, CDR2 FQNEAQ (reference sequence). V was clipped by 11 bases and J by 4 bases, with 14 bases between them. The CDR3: CARTGFGTEAFF. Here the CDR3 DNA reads TGTGCCCGCACGGGGTTTGGCACTGAAGCTTTCTTT.

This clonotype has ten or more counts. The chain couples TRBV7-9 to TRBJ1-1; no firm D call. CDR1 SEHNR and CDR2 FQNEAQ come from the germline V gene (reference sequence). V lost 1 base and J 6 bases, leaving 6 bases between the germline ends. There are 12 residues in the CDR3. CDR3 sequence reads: CASSLGHPEAFF. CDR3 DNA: TGTGCCAGCAGCTTAGGACACCCTGAAGCTTTCTTT.

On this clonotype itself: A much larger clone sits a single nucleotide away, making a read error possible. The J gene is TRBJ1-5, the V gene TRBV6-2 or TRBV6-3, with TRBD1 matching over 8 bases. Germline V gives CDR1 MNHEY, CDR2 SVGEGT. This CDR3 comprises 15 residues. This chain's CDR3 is CASSPGGAGNQPRHF. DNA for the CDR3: TGTGCCAGCAGTCCAGGGGGCGCGGGCAATCAGCCCCGGCATTTT.

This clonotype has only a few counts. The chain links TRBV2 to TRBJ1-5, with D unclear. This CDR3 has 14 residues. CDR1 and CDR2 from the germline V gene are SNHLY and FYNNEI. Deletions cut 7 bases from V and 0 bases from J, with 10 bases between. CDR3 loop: CASKAAYSNQPQHF. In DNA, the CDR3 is TGTGCCAGCAAGGCAGCCTATAGCAATCAGCCCCAGCATTTT.

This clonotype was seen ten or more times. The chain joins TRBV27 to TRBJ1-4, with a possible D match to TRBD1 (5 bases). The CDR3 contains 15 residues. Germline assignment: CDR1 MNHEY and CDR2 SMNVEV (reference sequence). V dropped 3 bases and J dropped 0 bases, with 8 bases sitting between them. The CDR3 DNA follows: TGTGCCAGCAGTTTGGGGGTTGCAACTAATGAAAAACTGTTTTTT. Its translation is CASSLGVATNEKLFF. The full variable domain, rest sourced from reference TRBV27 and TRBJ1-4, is EAQVTQNPRYLITVTGKKLTVTCSQNMNHEYMSWYRQDPGLGLRQIYYSMNVEVTDKGDVPEGYKVSRKEKRNFPLILESPSPNQTSLYFCASSLGVATNEKLFFGSGTQLSVL.

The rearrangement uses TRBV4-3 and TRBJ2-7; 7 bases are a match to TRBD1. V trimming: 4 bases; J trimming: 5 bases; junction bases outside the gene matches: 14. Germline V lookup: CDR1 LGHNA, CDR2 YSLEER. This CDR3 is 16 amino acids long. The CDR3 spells CASSPNKQGRRNEQYF. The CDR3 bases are TGCGCCAGCAGCCCTAACAAACAGGGGAGAAGGAACGAGCAGTACTTC.